The present entry profiles one T cell receptor (beta chain) with its context. TCRdb keeps only in-frame clones here, not all; method: immunoSEQ multiplex PCR. The data hold 71,000 or so clones, with over 75% observed a single time. This record comes from a study of blood T cell repertoires in COVID-19. Study as a whole: PBMCs, B-cell-depleted T cells, or T cells were the source of the cDNA or gDNA that made up the material.

The origin of this receptor is a young woman with acute or convalescent COVID-19. Sequenced input: peripheral blood.

CDR3 residues: CASSQAGGGETQYF. CDR3 in DNA: TGTGCCAGCAGCCAAGCAGGGGGCGGTGAGACCCAGTACTTC. This chain uses TRBV4-2 with TRBJ2-5; 8 bases align to TRBD1. This CDR3 is 14 amino acids long. J lost 5 bases, V lost 1 base, and 3 bases had no gene match. Per the germline V gene, CDR1 is LGHNA and CDR2 is YNFKEQ.